This is a list of T cell receptor beta chains from one sample in a study of blood T cells in healthy people across ages. One entry per CDR3 protein, called by TCRdb with MiXCR from the 5' RACE reads. Among about 730,000 distinct CDR3 sequences listed, around 40% were seen once. The source material was blood. The receptors stem from a woman in her fifties or sixties in good health. Both conserved end residues are part of each CDR3. Each record gives: CDR3 length, clone size, D gene, V gene, J gene, CDR3 protein, CDR3 DNA. The D gene is left open where the match is weak. Clone size is shown for a subset of rows, as once, few, many or a class of expanded clone.

len: 11
abundance: few
d_gene: -
v_gene: TRBV5-1
j_gene: TRBJ2-1
CDR3aa: CASSTFGEQFF
CDR3nt: TGCGCCAGCAGCACTTTTGGTGAGCAGTTCTTC

len: 13
abundance: -
d_gene: -
v_gene: TRBV28
j_gene: TRBJ2-7
CDR3aa: CASSVRTPYEQYF
CDR3nt: TGTGCCAGCAGTGTACGAACACCTTACGAGCAGTACTTC

len: 18
abundance: -
d_gene: TRBD1
v_gene: TRBV5-1
j_gene: TRBJ2-3
CDR3aa: CASSPNEGFGQATDTQYF
CDR3nt: TGCGCCAGCAGCCCGAACGAGGGTTTCGGACAGGCCACAGATACGCAGTATTTT

len: 15
abundance: -
d_gene: TRBD1
v_gene: TRBV5-1
j_gene: TRBJ1-1
CDR3aa: CASSGDRGLDTEAFF
CDR3nt: TGCGCCAGCAGCGGGGACAGGGGGCTGGACACTGAAGCTTTCTTT

len: 18
abundance: -
d_gene: -
v_gene: TRBV10-2
j_gene: TRBJ2-7
CDR3aa: CASSYSSTPGSSLYEQYF
CDR3nt: TGCGCCAGCAGTTACTCTTCTACGCCGGGGTCCTCACTCTACGAGCAGTACTTC

len: 14
abundance: few
d_gene: TRBD1
v_gene: TRBV7-3
j_gene: TRBJ1-2
CDR3aa: CASSPGTGYYGYTF
CDR3nt: TGTGCCAGCAGCCCAGGGACAGGATACTATGGCTACACCTTC

len: 13
abundance: -
d_gene: -
v_gene: TRBV7-2
j_gene: TRBJ2-1
CDR3aa: CASSPFVAWEQFF
CDR3nt: TGTGCCAGCAGCCCGTTTGTCGCGTGGGAGCAGTTCTTC

len: 12
abundance: -
d_gene: TRBD2
v_gene: TRBV30
j_gene: TRBJ2-7
CDR3aa: CAGTTRPNEQYF
CDR3nt: TGTGCCGGGACTACACGTCCTAACGAGCAGTACTTC

len: 14
abundance: -
d_gene: -
v_gene: TRBV7-3
j_gene: TRBJ2-3
CDR3aa: CASSTGPPHGTQYF
CDR3nt: TGTGCCAGCAGCACGGGACCCCCCCATGGTACGCAGTATTTT

len: 14
abundance: -
d_gene: -
v_gene: TRBV4-2
j_gene: TRBJ2-1
CDR3aa: CASSQDMGVAEQFF
CDR3nt: TGTGCCAGCAGCCAAGATATGGGGGTGGCTGAGCAGTTCTTC

len: 12
abundance: -
d_gene: -
v_gene: TRBV10-1
j_gene: TRBJ2-2
CDR3aa: CASKGDGGELFF
CDR3nt: TGTGCCAGCAAGGGGGATGGCGGGGAGCTGTTTTTT